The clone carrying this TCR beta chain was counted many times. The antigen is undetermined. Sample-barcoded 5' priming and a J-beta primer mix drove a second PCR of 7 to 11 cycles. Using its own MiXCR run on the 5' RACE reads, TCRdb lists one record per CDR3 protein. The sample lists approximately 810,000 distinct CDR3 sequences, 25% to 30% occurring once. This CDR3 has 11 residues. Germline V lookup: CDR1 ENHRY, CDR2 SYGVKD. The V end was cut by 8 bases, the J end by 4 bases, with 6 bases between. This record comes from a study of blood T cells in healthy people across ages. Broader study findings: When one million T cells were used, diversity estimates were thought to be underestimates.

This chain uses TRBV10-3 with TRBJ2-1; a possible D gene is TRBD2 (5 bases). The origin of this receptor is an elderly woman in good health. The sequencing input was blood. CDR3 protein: CAIREYNEQFF. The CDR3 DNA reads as TGTGCCATCCGGGAATACAATGAGCAGTTCTTC.